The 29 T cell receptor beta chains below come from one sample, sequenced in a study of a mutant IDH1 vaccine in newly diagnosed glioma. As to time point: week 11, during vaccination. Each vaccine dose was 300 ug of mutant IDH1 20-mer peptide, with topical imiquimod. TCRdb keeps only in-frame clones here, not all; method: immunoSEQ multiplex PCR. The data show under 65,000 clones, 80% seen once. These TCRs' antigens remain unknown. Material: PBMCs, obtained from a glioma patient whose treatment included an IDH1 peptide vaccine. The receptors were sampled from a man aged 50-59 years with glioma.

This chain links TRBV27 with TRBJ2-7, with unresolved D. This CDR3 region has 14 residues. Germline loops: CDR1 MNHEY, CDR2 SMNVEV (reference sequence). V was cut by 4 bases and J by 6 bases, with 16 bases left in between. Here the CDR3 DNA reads TGTGCCAGCAGTTATAAGGGTGCGGTTGGCGAGCAGTACTTC. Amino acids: CASSYKGAVGEQYF.

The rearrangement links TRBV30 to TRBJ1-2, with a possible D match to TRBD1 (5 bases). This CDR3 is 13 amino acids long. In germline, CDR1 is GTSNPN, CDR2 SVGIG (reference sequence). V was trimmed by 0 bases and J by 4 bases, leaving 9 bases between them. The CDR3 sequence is CAWSVRDSYGYTF. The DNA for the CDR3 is TGTGCCTGGAGTGTTAGGGACTCCTATGGCTACACCTTC. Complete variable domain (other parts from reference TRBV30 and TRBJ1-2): SQTIHQWPATLVQPVGSPLSLECTVEGTSNPNLYWYRQAAGRGLQLLFYSVGIGQISSEVPQNLSASRPQDRQFILSSKKLLLSDSGFYLCAWSVRDSYGYTFGSGTRLTVV.

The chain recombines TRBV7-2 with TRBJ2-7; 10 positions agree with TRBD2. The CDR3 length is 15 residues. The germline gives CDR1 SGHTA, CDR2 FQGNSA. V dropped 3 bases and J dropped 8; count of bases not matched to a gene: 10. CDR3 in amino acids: CASSFPSSGGDKQYF. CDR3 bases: TGTGCCAGCAGCTTCCCTTCAAGCGGGGGGGACAAGCAGTACTTC.

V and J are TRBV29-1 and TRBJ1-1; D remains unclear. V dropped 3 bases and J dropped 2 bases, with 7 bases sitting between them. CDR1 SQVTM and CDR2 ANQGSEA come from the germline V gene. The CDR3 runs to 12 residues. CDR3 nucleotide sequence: TGCAGCGTTGACCGGACTAACACTGAAGCTTTCTTT. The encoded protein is CSVDRTNTEAFF.

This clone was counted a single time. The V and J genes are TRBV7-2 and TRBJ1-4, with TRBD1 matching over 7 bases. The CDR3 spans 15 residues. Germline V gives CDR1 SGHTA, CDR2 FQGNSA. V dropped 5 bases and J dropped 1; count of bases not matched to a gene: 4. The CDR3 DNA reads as TGTGCCAGCAGCGCCAGGGGGATAACTAATGAAAAACTGTTTTTT. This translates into CASSARGITNEKLFF.

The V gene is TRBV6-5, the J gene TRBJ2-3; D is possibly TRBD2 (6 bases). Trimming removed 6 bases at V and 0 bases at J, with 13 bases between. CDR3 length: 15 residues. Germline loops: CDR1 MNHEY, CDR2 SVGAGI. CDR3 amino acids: CASSWGGKSTDTQYF. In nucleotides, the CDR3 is TGTGCCAGCAGCTGGGGCGGGAAAAGCACAGATACGCAGTATTTT.

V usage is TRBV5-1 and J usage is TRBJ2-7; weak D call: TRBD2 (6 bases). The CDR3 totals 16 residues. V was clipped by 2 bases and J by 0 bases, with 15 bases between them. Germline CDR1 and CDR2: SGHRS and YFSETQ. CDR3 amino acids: CASSLLPIGSSYEQYF. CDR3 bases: TGCGCCAGCAGCTTACTACCTATCGGGAGCTCCTACGAGCAGTACTTC.

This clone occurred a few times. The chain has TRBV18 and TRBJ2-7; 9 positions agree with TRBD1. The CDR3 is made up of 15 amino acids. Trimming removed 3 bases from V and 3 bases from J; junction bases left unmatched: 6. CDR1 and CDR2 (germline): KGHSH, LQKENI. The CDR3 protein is CASSPPTGGSYEQYF. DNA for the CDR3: TGTGCCAGCTCACCTCCGACAGGGGGTAGCTACGAGCAGTACTTC.

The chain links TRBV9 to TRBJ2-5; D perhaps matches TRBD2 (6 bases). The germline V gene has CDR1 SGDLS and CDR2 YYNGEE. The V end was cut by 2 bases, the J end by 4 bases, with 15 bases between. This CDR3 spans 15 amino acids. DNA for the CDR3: TGTGCCAGCAGCGTTACCGGGACTCCCACAGAGACCCAGTACTTC. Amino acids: CASSVTGTPTETQYF.

CDR3 region: CATHREYSNQPQHF. CDR3 nucleotides: TGTGCCACCCACAGGGAATATAGCAATCAGCCCCAGCATTTT. This rearrangement joins TRBV19 to TRBJ1-5; D possibly corresponds to TRBD1 (6 bases). From germline, CDR1 is LNHDA and CDR2 SQIVND (reference sequence). The V and J ends lost 10 bases and 0 bases respectively, with 13 bases between them. The CDR3 covers 14 residues.

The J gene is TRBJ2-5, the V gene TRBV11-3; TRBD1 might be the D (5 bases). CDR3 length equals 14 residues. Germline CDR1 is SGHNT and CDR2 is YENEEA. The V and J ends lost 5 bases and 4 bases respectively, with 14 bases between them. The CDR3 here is CASSASPRGETQYF. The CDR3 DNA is TGTGCCAGCAGCGCCTCACCAAGGGGAGAGACCCAGTACTTC.

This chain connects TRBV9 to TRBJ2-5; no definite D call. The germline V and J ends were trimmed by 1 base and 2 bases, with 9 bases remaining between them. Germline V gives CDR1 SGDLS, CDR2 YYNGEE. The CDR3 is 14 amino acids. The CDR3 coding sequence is TGTGCCAGCAGCGTAACCGGTGCTCAAGAGACCCAGTACTTC. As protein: CASSVTGAQETQYF.

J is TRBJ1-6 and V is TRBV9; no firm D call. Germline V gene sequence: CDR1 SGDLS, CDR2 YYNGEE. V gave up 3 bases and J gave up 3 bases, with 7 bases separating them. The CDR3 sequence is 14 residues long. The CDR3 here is CASSGGFYNSPLHF. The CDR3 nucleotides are TGTGCCAGCAGCGGAGGGTTCTATAATTCACCCCTCCACTTT.

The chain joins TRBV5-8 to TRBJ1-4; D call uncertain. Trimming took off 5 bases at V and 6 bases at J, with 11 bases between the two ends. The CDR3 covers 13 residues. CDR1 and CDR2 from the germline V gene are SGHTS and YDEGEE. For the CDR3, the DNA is TGTGCCAGCAGTAAGGGCAGATATGAAAAACTGTTTTTT. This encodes CASSKGRYEKLFF.

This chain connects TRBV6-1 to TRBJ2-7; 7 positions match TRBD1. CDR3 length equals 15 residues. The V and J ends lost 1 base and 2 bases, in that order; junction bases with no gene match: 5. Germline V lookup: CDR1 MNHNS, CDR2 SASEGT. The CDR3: CASSEVHGTAYEQYF. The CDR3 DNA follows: TGTGCCAGCAGTGAAGTCCACGGGACAGCCTACGAGCAGTACTTC.

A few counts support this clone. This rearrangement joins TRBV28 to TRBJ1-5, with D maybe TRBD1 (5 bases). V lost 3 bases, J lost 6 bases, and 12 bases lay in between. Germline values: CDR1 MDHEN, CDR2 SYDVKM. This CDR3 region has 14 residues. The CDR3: CASSFAGNGQPQHF. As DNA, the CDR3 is TGTGCCAGCAGTTTTGCAGGGAATGGTCAGCCCCAGCATTTT.

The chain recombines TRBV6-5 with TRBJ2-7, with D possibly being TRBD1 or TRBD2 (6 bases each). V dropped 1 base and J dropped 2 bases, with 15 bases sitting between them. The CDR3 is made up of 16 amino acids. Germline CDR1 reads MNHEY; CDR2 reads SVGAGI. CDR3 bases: TGTGCCAGCAGTTACTTTCGGGGGCGAAGGACCTACGAGCAGTACTTC. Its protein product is CASSYFRGRRTYEQYF.

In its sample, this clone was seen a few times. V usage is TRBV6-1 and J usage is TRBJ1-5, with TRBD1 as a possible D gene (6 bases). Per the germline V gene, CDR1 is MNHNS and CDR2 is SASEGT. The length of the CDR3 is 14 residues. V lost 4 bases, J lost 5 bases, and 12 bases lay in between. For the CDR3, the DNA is TGTGCCAGCAGTGCGACAGGTGCCTATCAGCCCCAGCATTTT. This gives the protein CASSATGAYQPQHF.

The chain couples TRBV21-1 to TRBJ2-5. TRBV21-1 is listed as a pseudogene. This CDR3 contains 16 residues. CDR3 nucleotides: TGTGCCAGCAGCAAGAGGGTTTACAGGCTTCAAGAGACCCAGTACTTC. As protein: CASSKRVYRLQETQYF.

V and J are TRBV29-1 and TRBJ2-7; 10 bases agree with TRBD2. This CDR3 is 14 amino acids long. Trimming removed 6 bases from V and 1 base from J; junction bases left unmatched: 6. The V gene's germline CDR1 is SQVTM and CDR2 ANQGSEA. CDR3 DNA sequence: TGCAGCGTCGCTGCTAGCGGGAGTTCCTACGAGCAGTACTTC. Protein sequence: CSVAASGSSYEQYF.

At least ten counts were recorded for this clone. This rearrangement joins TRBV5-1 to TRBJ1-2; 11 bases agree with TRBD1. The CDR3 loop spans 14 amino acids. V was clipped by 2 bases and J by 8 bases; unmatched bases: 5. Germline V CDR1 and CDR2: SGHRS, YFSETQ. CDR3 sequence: CASSFGQGAEGYTF. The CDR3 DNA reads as TGCGCCAGCAGCTTCGGACAGGGGGCGGAGGGCTACACCTTC.

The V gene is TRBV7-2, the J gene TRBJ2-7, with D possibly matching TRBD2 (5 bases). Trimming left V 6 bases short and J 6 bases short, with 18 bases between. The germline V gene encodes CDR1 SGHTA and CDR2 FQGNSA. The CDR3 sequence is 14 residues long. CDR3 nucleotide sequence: TGTGCCAGCAGTCCTACTAGTACACTTTCCGAGCAGTACTTC. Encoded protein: CASSPTSTLSEQYF.

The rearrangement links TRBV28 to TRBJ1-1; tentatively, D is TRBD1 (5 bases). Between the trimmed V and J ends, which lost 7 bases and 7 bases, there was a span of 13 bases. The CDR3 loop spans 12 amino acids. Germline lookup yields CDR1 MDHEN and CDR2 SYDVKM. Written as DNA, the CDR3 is TGTGCCAGCATTGTTGGGGGTGGTGAAGCTTTCTTT. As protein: CASIVGGGEAFF.

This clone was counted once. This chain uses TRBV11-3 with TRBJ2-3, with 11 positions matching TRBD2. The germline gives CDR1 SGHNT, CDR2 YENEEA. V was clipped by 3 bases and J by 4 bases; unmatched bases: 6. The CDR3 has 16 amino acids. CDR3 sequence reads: CASSLLAGGPADTQYF. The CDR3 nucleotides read TGTGCCAGCAGCTTGCTAGCGGGAGGTCCCGCAGATACGCAGTATTTT.

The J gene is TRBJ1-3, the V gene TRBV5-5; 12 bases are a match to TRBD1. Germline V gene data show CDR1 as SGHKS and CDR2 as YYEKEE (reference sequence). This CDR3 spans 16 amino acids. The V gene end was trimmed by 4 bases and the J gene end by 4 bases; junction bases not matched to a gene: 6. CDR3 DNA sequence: TGTGCCAGCAGCCCGGGACAGGGGGCGCAAGGAAACACCATATATTTT. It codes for CASSPGQGAQGNTIYF.

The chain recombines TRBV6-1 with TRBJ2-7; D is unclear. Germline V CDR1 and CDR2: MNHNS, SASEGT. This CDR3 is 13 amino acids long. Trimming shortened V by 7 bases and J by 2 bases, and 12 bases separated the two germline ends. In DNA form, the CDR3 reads TGTGCCAGCACCCCCTCCCAGGCCTACGAGCAGTACTTC. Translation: CASTPSQAYEQYF.

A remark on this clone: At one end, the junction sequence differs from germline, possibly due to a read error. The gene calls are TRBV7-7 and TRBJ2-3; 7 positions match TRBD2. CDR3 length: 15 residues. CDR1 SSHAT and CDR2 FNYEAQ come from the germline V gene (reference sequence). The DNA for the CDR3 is TGTGCTAGCAGCCTTAGCGGGCTCCCCACAGATACGCAGTATTTT. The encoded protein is CASSLSGLPTDTQYF. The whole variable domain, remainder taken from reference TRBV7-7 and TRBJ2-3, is GAGVSQSPRYKVTKRGQDVTLRCDPISSHATLYWYQQALGQGPEFLTYFNYEAQPDKSGLPSDRFSAERPEGSISTLTIQRTEQRDSAMYRCASSLSGLPTDTQYFGPGTRLTVL.

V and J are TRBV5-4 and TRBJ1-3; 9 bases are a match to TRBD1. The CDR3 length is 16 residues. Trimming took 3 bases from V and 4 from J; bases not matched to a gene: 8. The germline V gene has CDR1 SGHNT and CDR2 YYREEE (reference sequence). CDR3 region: CASSSGQGSNGNTIYF. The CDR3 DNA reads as TGTGCCAGCAGCTCCGGACAGGGGTCTAACGGAAACACCATATATTTT.

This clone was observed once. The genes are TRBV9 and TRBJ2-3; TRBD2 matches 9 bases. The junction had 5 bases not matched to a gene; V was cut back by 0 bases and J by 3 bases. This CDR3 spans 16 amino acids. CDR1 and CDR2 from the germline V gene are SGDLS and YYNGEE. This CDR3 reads CASSVGRGGRTDTQYF. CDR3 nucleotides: TGTGCCAGCAGCGTAGGGCGGGGGGGCAGGACAGATACGCAGTATTTT. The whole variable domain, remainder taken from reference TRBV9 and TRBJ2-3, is DSGVTQTPKHLITATGQRVTLRCSPRSGDLSVYWYQQSLDQGLQFLIQYYNGEERAKGNILERFSAQQFPDLHSELNLSSLELGDSALYFCASSVGRGGRTDTQYFGPGTRLTVL.